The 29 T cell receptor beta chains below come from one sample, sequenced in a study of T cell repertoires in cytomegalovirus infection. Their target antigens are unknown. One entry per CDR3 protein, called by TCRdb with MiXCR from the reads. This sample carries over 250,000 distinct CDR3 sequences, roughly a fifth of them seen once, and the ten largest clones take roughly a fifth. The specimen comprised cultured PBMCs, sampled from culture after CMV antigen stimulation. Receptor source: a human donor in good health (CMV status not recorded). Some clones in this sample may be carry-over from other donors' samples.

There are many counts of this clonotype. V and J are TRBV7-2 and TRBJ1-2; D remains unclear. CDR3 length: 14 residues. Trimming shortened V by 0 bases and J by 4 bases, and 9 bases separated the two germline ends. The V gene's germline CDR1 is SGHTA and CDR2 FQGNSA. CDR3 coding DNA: TGTGCCAGCAGCTTAGCGAGGTTCCTCTATGGCTACACCTTC. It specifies CASSLARFLYGYTF.

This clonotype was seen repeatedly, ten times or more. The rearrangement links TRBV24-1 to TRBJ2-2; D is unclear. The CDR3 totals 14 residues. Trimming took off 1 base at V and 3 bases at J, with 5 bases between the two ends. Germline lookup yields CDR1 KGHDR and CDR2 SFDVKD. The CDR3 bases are TGTGCCACCAGTGATTTTAAGGACACCGGGGAGCTGTTTTTT. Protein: CATSDFKDTGELFF.

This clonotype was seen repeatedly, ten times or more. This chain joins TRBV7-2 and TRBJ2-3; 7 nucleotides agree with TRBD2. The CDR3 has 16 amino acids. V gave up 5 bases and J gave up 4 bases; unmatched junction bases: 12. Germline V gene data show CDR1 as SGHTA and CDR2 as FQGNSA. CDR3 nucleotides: TGTGCCAGCAGCGCCCGGGGGGTTGGGGTCGCAGATACGCAGTATTTT. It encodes CASSARGVGVADTQYF.

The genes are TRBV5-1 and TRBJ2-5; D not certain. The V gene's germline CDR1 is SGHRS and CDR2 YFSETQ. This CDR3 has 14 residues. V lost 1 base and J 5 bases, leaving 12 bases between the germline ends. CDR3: CASSLTQVYETQYF. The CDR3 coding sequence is TGCGCCAGCAGCTTGACTCAGGTTTACGAGACCCAGTACTTC.

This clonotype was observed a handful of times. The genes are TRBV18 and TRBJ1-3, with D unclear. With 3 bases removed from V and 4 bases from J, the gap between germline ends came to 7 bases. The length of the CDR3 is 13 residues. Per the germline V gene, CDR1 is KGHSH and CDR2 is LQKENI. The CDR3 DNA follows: TGTGCCAGCTCACCCGAGCGGGGAAACACCATATATTTT. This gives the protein CASSPERGNTIYF.

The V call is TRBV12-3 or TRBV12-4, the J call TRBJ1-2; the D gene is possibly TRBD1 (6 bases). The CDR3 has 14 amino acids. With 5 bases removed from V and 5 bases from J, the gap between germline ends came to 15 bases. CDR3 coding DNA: TGTGCCAGCAGTGTGAACAGGGTATTTTATGGCTACACCTTC. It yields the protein CASSVNRVFYGYTF.

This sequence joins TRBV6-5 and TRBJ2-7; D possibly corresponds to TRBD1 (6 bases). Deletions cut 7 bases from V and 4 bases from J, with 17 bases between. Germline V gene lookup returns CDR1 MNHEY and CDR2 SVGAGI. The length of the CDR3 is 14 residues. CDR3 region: CASMYRVPSYEQYF. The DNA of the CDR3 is TGTGCCAGCATGTACAGGGTTCCTTCTTACGAGCAGTACTTC.

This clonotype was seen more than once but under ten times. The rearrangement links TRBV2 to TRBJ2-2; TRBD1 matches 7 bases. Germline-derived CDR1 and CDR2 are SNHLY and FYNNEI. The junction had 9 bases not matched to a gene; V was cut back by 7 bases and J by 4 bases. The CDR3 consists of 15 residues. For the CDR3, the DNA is TGTGCCAGCACAGTTGAGAGGACAGGCACCGGGGAGCTGTTTTTT. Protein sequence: CASTVERTGTGELFF. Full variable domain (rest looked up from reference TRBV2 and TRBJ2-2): EPEVTQTPSHQVTQMGQEVILRCVPISNHLYFYWYRQILGQKVEFLVSFYNNEISEKSEIFDDQFSVERPDGSNFTLKIRSTKLEDSAMYFCASTVERTGTGELFFGEGSRLTVL.

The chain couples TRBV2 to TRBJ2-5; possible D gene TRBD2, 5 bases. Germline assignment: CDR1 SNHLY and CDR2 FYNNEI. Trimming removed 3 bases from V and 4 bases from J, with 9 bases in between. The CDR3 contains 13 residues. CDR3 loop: CASSDGKIETQYF. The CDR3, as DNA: TGTGCCAGCAGTGACGGGAAGATAGAGACCCAGTACTTC. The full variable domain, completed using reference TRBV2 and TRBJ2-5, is EPEVTQTPSHQVTQMGQEVILRCVPISNHLYFYWYRQILGQKVEFLVSFYNNEISEKSEIFDDQFSVERPDGSNFTLKIRSTKLEDSAMYFCASSDGKIETQYFGPGTRLLVL.

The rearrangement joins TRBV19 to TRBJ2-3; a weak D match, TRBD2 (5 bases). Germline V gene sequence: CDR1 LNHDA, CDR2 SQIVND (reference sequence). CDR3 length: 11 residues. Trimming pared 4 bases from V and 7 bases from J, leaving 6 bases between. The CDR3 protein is CASSTGNTQYF. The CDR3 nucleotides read TGTGCCAGTAGTACCGGGAATACGCAGTATTTT.

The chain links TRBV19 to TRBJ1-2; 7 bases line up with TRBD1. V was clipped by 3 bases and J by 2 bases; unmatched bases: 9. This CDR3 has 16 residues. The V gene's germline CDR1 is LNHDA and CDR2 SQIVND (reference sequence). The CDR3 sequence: CASSINRDSVNYGYTF. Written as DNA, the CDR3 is TGTGCCAGTAGTATTAACCGGGACAGCGTGAACTATGGCTACACCTTC.

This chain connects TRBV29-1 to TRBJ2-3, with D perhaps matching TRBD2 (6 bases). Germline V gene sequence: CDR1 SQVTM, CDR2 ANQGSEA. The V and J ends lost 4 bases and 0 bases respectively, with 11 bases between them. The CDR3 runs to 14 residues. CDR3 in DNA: TGCAGCGTTGCGGGTAGCGGAAGCACAGATACGCAGTATTTT. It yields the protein CSVAGSGSTDTQYF.

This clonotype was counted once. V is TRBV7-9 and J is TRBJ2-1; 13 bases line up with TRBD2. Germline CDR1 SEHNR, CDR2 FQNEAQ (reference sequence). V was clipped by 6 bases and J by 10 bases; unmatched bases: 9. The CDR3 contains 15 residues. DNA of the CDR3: TGTGCCAGCAGGTCCCCCGGACTAGCGGGAGACGAGCAGTTCTTC. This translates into CASRSPGLAGDEQFF.

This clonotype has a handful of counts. CDR3 loop: CASSQGQGGNTEAFF. The CDR3 nucleotides read TGTGCCAGCAGCCAAGGTCAGGGTGGGAACACTGAAGCTTTCTTT. The chain couples TRBV3-1 to TRBJ1-1; D is possibly TRBD1 (5 bases). The CDR3 has 15 residues. Germline assignment: CDR1 LGHDT and CDR2 YNNKEL (reference sequence). Trimming cost V 1 base and J 1 base, with 10 bases left between them.

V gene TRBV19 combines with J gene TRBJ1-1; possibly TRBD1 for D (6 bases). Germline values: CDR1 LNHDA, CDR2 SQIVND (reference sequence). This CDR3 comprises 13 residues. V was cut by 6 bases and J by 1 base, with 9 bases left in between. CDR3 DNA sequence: TGTGCCAGTAGGGGACATTGGAACACTGAAGCTTTCTTT. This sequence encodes CASRGHWNTEAFF.

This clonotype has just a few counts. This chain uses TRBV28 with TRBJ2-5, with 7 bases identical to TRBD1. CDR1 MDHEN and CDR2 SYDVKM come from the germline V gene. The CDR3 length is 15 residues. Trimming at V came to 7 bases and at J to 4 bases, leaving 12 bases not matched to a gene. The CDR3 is CASKRMGQYGETQYF. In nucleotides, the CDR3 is TGTGCCAGCAAAAGAATGGGACAGTATGGAGAGACCCAGTACTTC.

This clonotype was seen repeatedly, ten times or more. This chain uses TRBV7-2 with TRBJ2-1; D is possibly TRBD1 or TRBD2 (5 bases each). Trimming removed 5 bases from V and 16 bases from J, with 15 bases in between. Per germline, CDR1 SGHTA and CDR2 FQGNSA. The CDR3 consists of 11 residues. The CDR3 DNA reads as TGTGCCAGCAGCCGGGACCGCTCACCCTTCTTC. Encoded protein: CASSRDRSPFF. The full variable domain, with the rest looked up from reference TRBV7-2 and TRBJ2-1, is GAGVSQSPSNKVTEKGKDVELRCDPISGHTALYWYRQSLGQGLEFLIYFQGNSAPDKSGLPSDRFSAERTGGSVSTLTIQRTQQEDSAVYLCASSRDRSPFFGPGTRLTVL.

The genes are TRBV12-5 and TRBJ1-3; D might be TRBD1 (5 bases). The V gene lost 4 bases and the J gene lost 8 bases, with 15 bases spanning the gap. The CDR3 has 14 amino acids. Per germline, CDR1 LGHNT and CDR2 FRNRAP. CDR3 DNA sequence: TGTGCTAGTGGTTATACAGGACTCCAAGACACCATATATTTT. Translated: CASGYTGLQDTIYF.

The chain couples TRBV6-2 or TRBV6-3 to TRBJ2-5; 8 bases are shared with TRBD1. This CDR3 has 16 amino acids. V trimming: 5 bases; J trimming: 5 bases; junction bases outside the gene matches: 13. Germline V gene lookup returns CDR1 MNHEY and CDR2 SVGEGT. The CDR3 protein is CASSGGDRPFLETQYF. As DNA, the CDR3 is TGTGCCAGCAGTGGAGGGGACAGGCCGTTTCTGGAGACCCAGTACTTC.

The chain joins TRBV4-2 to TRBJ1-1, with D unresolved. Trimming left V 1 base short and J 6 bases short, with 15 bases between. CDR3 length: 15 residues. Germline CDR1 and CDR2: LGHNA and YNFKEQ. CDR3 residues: CASSQVFGVLAEAFF. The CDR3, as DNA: TGTGCCAGCAGCCAAGTTTTCGGGGTGTTGGCTGAAGCTTTCTTT.

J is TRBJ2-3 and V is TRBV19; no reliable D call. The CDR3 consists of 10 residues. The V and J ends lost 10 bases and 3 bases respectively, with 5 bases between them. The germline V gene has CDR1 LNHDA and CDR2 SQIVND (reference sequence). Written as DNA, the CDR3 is TGTGCCACCCAAACAGATACGCAGTATTTT. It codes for CATQTDTQYF. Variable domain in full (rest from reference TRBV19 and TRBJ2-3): DGGITQSPKYLFRKEGQNVTLSCEQNLNHDAMYWYRQDPGQGLRLIYYSQIVNDFQKGDIAEGYSVSREKKESFPLTVTSAQKNPTAFYLCATQTDTQYFGPGTRLTVL.

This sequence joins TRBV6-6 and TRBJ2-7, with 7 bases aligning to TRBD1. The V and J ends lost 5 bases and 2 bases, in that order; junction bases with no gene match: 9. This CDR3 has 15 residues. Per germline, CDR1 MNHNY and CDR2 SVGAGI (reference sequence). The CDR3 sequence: CASSRTGAATYEQYF. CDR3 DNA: TGTGCCAGCAGTCGGACAGGAGCGGCGACCTACGAGCAGTACTTC.

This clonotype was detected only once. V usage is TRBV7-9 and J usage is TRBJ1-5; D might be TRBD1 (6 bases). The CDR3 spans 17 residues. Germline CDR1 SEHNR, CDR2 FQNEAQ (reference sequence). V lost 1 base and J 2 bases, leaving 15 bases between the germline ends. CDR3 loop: CASSLGGAMERNQPQHF. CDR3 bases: TGTGCCAGCAGCTTAGGGGGGGCCATGGAGCGCAATCAGCCCCAGCATTTT.

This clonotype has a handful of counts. CDR3 nucleotides: TGTGCCAGTAGCCTCACCGGGACAGGGGTTAACATTCAGTACTTC. It translates to CASSLTGTGVNIQYF. This chain links TRBV19 with TRBJ2-4, with 10 bases lining up with TRBD1. This CDR3 comprises 15 residues. Germline assignment: CDR1 LNHDA and CDR2 SQIVND (reference sequence). Trimming at V came to 6 bases and at J to 7 bases, leaving 9 bases not matched to a gene.

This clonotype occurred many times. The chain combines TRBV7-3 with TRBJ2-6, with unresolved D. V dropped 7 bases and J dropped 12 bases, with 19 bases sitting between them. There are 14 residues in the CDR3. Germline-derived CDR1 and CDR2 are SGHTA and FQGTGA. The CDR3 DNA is TGTGCCAGCACTGTAACCCCGGGCGGATTCGTCCTGACTTTC. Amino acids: CASTVTPGGFVLTF. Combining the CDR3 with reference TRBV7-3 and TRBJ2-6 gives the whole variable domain GAGVSQTPSNKVTEKGKYVELRCDPISGHTALYWYRQSLGQGPEFLIYFQGTGAADDSGLPNDRFFAVRPEGSVSTLKIQRTERGDSAVYLCASTVTPGGFVLTFGAGSRLTVL.

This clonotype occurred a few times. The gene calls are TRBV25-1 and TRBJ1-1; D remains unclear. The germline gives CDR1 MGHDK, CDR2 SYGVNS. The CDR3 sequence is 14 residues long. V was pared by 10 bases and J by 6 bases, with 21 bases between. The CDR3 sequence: CATFSDGNMAEAFF. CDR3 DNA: TGTGCCACCTTCTCTGACGGGAACATGGCTGAAGCTTTCTTT.

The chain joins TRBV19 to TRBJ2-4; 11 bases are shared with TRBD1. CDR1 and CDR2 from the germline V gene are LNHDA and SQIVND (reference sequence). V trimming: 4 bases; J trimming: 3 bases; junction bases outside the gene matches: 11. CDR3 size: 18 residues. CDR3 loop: CASSTSRDRGRVKNIQYF. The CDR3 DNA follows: TGTGCCAGTAGTACTTCCCGGGACAGGGGGAGGGTCAAAAACATTCAGTACTTC.

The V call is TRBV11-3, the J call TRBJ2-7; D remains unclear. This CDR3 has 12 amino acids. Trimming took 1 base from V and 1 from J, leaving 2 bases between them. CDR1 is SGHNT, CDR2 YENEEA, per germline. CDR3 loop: CASSLASYEQYV. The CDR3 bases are TGTGCCAGCAGCTTAGCGTCCTACGAGCAGTACGTC.

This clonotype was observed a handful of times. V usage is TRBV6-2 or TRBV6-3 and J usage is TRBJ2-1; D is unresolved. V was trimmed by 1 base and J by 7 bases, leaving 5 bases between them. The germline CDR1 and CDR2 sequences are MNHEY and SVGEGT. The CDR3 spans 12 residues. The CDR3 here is CASSYLGNEQFF. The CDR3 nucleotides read TGTGCCAGCAGTTACTTGGGGAATGAGCAGTTCTTC.